These T cell receptor beta chains were read from a single sample in a study of blood T cells in healthy people across ages. TCRdb re-called the 5' RACE reads with MiXCR, one entry per CDR3 protein. The sample records hundreds of thousands of distinct CDR3 sequences, approximately 44% being singletons. The sequenced material came from blood. The receptors originated from a man aged 55 to 70 in good health. Each CDR3 is given with its conserved first and last residue. A D gene is named only where the DNA matches it firmly. Clone size appears in some rows only: once, few, many, or a class for an expanded clone.

J gene | D gene | clone size | V gene | CDR3 DNA | CDR3 protein
TRBJ2-4 | - | many | TRBV5-1 | TGCGCCAGCAGCTCCGGACAGTCCAACATTCAGTACTTC | CASSSGQSNIQYF
TRBJ1-2 | TRBD1 | few | TRBV29-1 | TGCAGCGTTGAAGATCCGGGACAGCCACCTACTAACTATGGCTACACCTTC | CSVEDPGQPPTNYGYTF
TRBJ1-5 | - | - | TRBV2 | TGTGCCAGCAGCCCTACAGGTCGTAATCAGCCCCAGCATTTT | CASSPTGRNQPQHF
TRBJ2-5 | TRBD2 | - | TRBV4-2 | TGTGCCAGCAGCCAGGGACTAGCGGGGGTTGAGACCCAGTACTTC | CASSQGLAGVETQYF
TRBJ2-1 | TRBD1 | many | TRBV7-2 | TGTGCCAGCAGCTTTTCCGGGACAGGGCTAAACAATGAGCAGTTCTTC | CASSFSGTGLNNEQFF
TRBJ2-5 | - | - | TRBV2 | TGTGCCAGCAGTGAAGCAGGCGGCGGAGTTGAGCAGTACTTC | CASSEAGGGVEQYF
TRBJ2-2 | - | - | TRBV13 | TGTGCCAGCAGCTTAACCTCGAACACCGGGGAGCTGTTTTTT | CASSLTSNTGELFF
TRBJ2-3 | TRBD1 | few | TRBV4-1 | TGCGCCAGCAGCCGGCCCCACCGGGACAGGGGAACAGATACGCAGTATTTT | CASSRPHRDRGTDTQYF
TRBJ2-1 | TRBD1 | - | TRBV11-3 | TGTGCCGGCAGCCCCCGGACAGGGGGCAATGAGCAGTTCTTC | CAGSPRTGGNEQFF
TRBJ2-3 | TRBD2 | many | TRBV6-2/TRBV6-3 | TGTGCCAGCACCAACCTTCCGGGACTAGCAAAAGATACGCAGTATTTT | CASTNLPGLAKDTQYF
TRBJ2-1 | TRBD2 | - | TRBV7-8 | TGTGCCAGCAGGCCCGAGCGGGGGATTTACAATGAGCAGTTCTTC | CASRPERGIYNEQFF
TRBJ2-2 | TRBD2 | once | TRBV7-3 | TGTGCCAGCAGCTTAAAAGCGGGGGGCCAGAACACCGGGGAGCTGTTTTTT | CASSLKAGGQNTGELFF
TRBJ2-7 | TRBD2 | many | TRBV29-1 | TGCAGCGTCCCCGGGACTAGCGGGGGCCAGTACGAGCAGTACTTC | CSVPGTSGGQYEQYF
TRBJ2-1 | - | - | TRBV5-1 | TGCGCCAGCAGCGGGGACTGGCTGGTTGACAATGAGCAGTTCTTC | CASSGDWLVDNEQFF
TRBJ2-5 | - | few | TRBV27 | TGTGCCAGCACCGCGTCGGGAAACCGTCGGGAGACCCAGTACTTC | CASTASGNRRETQYF
TRBJ1-1 | - | - | TRBV29-1 | TGCAGCGTCCTTAGAGGACAATCTGAAGCTTTCTTT | CSVLRGQSEAFF
TRBJ2-7 | TRBD2 | few | TRBV24-1 | TGTGCCACCAGTGATTCTAGCGGGGTGTCCTACGAGCAGTACTTC | CATSDSSGVSYEQYF
TRBJ2-7 | - | few | TRBV9 | TGTGCCAGCAGCGGAGACTCTGGCGGGTACTACGAGCAGTACTTC | CASSGDSGGYYEQYF
TRBJ2-7 | TRBD1 | few | TRBV19 | TGTGCCAGTAGCAGGGGGCGATACTACGAGCAGTACTTC | CASSRGRYYEQYF
TRBJ1-2 | - | - | TRBV7-2 | TGTGCCAGCAGGTACAAGGGGGTGGGCCCCCTAGGTGGCTACACCTTC | CASRYKGVGPLGGYTF
TRBJ1-5 | TRBD1 | - | TRBV12-3/TRBV12-4 | TGTGCCAGCAGCCGGGGACAGGTCGATCAGCCCCAGCATTTT | CASSRGQVDQPQHF
TRBJ2-7 | - | - | TRBV9 | TGTGCCAGCAGCGTAGGATACAGGGCCCCCGAGCAGTACTTC | CASSVGYRAPEQYF
TRBJ1-1 | - | - | TRBV7-6 | TGTGCCAGCAGCGTATCAGAGAACACTGAAGCTTTCTTT | CASSVSENTEAFF
TRBJ2-7 | - | - | TRBV7-2 | TGTGCCAGCATCTTCTCGACAGTCGAGCAGTACTTC | CASIFSTVEQYF
TRBJ2-7 | - | - | TRBV20-1 | TGCAGTGTTAAACTGACGGGCGAGCAGTACTTC | CSVKLTGEQYF
TRBJ2-3 | TRBD1 | few | TRBV7-3 | TGTGCCAGCAGCCGCAGGACAGGTTCTAGCACAGATACGCAGTATTTT | CASSRRTGSSTDTQYF
TRBJ2-4 | - | few | TRBV20-1 | TGCAGTGCTAGCGTGGGGGACATTCAGTACTTC | CSASVGDIQYF
TRBJ2-3 | TRBD2 | - | TRBV6-6 | TGTGCCAGCAGTCCCAGGGGTAGCGGGGGTTCAGATACGCAGTATTTT | CASSPRGSGGSDTQYF
TRBJ2-3 | TRBD2 | - | TRBV30 | TGTGCCTGGAGTGTCAGTACCGCGGGGGGGCAAGATACGCAGTATTTT | CAWSVSTAGGQDTQYF
TRBJ1-4 | - | few | TRBV15 | TGTGCCACCAGCAGAGGACCCGAAAAACTGTTTTTT | CATSRGPEKLFF
TRBJ2-3 | TRBD1 | - | TRBV12-3/TRBV12-4 | TGTGCCAGCAGCAGAGAAGGGACAGGGCCCTTAGATACGCAGTATTTT | CASSREGTGPLDTQYF
TRBJ2-2 | - | - | TRBV25-1 | TGTGCCAGCGGCGAGGTGTCTAGGGACACCGGGGAGCTGTTTTTT | CASGEVSRDTGELFF
TRBJ2-7 | - | - | TRBV12-3/TRBV12-4 | TGTGCCAGCAGAGGCAGACCCGACTACGAGCAGTACTTC | CASRGRPDYEQYF
TRBJ2-7 | TRBD2 | few | TRBV4-1 | TGCGCCAGCAGCCGCCAAAGGGAGGGTTCCTACGAGCAGTACTTC | CASSRQREGSYEQYF
TRBJ1-3 | TRBD1 | - | TRBV6-2/TRBV6-3 | TGTGCCAGCACTAGGGGGCCGACCTCTGGAAACACCATATATTTT | CASTRGPTSGNTIYF
TRBJ2-3 | TRBD1 | few | TRBV6-1 | TGTGTTATAGGACAGGGCCTTACGGCAGATACGCAGTATTTT | CVIGQGLTADTQYF
TRBJ1-2 | - | - | TRBV7-9 | TGTGCCAGCAGCCCCAGCACTAAGGGTGGCTACACCTTC | CASSPSTKGGYTF
TRBJ1-1 | TRBD1 | - | TRBV7-8 | TGTGCCAGCAGCTTTCAGGGGGCACTTCCGAACACTGAAGCTTTCTTT | CASSFQGALPNTEAFF
TRBJ2-7 | TRBD1 | few | TRBV24-1 | TGTGCCACCAGTGATGCCGGGACAGGGAACTACGAGCAGTACTTC | CATSDAGTGNYEQYF
TRBJ2-4 | - | - | TRBV6-2/TRBV6-3 | TGTGCCAGCAGTTTCCTGGGCGTGTCGAAAAACATTCAGTACTTC | CASSFLGVSKNIQYF
TRBJ2-3 | - | few | TRBV5-1 | TGCGCCAGCAGCTTCGCAGGGGAAGGCACAGATACGCAGTATTTT | CASSFAGEGTDTQYF
TRBJ1-2 | - | few | TRBV9 | TGTGCCAGCAGCGTAGCGGGCAGGCCCAGTGACTATGGCTACACCTTC | CASSVAGRPSDYGYTF
TRBJ2-5 | TRBD2 | - | TRBV24-1 | TGTGCCACCAGTGATTTGCATCGGGGGGGCGAGTCGGAGACCCAGTACTTC | CATSDLHRGGESETQYF